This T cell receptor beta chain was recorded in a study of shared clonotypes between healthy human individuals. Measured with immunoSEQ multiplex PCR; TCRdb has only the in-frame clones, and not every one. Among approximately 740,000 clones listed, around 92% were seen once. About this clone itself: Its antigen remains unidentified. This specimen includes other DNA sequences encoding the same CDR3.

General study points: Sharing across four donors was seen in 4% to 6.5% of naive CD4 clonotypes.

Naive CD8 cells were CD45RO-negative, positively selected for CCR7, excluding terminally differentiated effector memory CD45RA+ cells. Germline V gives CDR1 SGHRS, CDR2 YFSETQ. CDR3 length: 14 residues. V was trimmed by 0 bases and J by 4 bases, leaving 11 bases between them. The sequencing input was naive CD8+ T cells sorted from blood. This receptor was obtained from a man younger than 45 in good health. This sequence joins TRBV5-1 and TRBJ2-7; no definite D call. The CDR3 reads CASSLGGTAYEQYF. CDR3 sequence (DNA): TGCGCCAGCAGCTTGGGAGGCACGGCGTACGAGCAGTACTTC. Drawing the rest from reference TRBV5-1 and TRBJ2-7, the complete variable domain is KAGVTQTPRYLIKTRGQQVTLSCSPISGHRSVSWYQQTPGQGLQFLFEYFSETQRNKGNFPGRFSGRQFSNSRSEMNVSTLELGDSALYLCASSLGGTAYEQYFGPGTRLTVT.